The subject of this entry is one T cell receptor (beta chain). The V and J ends lost 0 bases and 8 bases, in that order; junction bases with no gene match: 3. The CDR3 spans 15 residues. Germline lookup yields CDR1 KGHSH and CDR2 LQKENI. The sample belongs to a study of blood T cell repertoires in COVID-19. Authors' methods: How many nucleated cells were present was estimated from reference gene primer amplification. The repertoire was sequenced with immunoSEQ multiplex PCR; TCRdb's copy has only in-frame clones and lacks some. The V and J calls and clone size were taken over from that table, and D and trimming were inferred from the DNA. The table shows 200,000 to 250,000 clones, with nearly 90% occurring only once. Adults between about 18 and 89 years of age took part from 24 US areas. Researchers sorted participants into cohorts using their self-reported clinical history. Two negative PCRs, clearance, or symptom resolution were required of recovered Cohort 3 donors.

Sample: PBMCs or T cells enriched from blood (not recorded which). The V gene is TRBV18, the J gene TRBJ1-4; 10 bases match TRBD1. The clonotype was recovered from a man aged 25-45 years who had recovered from COVID-19. CDR3 amino acids: CASSPPGQGPEKLFF. The CDR3 DNA sequence: TGTGCCAGCTCACCACCGGGACAGGGGCCAGAAAAACTGTTTTTT.